The next 11 T cell receptor beta chains were all read from a single sample in a study of shared clonotypes between healthy human individuals. Libraries were prepared by immunoSEQ multiplex PCR; TCRdb keeps only in-frame clonotypes and omits some of them. The table lists millions of clones, 93% of them singletons. The specimen was naive CD4+ T cells from PBMCs. Sample subset: CD45RA+ positively selected. These receptors were obtained from a man aged 18 to 30 in good health. Some clones in this sample may be carry-over from other donors' samples.

In DNA form, the CDR3 reads TGTGCCACCAGCAGAGTCCGGTTTACAGATACGCAGTATTTT. Residues: CATSRVRFTDTQYF. The chain links TRBV15 to TRBJ2-3; D call uncertain. V shed 1 base and J shed 3 bases, with 8 bases lying between them. Germline values: CDR1 LNHNV, CDR2 YYDKDF (reference sequence). CDR3 size: 14 residues.

This clone was detected once. The chain combines TRBV9 with TRBJ2-2, with 11 bases that match TRBD1. Germline CDR1 reads SGDLS; CDR2 reads YYNGEE. This CDR3 comprises 15 residues. V trimming: 1 base; J trimming: 9 bases; junction bases outside the gene matches: 5. This CDR3 is CASSVRGQGGRELFF. The CDR3 DNA is TGTGCCAGCAGCGTACGGGGACAGGGGGGCCGGGAGCTGTTTTTT.

This chain uses TRBV19 with TRBJ1-3; TRBD1 is a possible D gene (5 bases). Per germline, CDR1 LNHDA and CDR2 SQIVND (reference sequence). The V gene lost 5 bases and the J gene lost 1 base, with 9 bases spanning the gap. The CDR3 extends over 14 amino acids. The CDR3 here is CASSYQGSGNTIYF. In nucleotides, the CDR3 is TGTGCCAGTAGTTACCAGGGATCTGGAAACACCATATATTTT.

The gene calls are TRBV4-1 and TRBJ2-7; 8 positions agree with TRBD2. The CDR3 spans 16 residues. J gave up 3 bases and V 4 bases, and 11 bases lay outside the gene matches. The germline CDR1 and CDR2 sequences are MGHRA and YSYEKL. The CDR3, as DNA: TGCGCCAGCAGCCTGGGTATGGGCGGGAGGAACTACGAGCAGTACTTC. Encoded protein: CASSLGMGGRNYEQYF.

Concerning this clone: This specimen includes other DNA sequences encoding the same CDR3. The rearrangement uses TRBV5-1 and TRBJ2-2; no clear D. With 4 bases removed from V and 2 bases from J, the gap between germline ends came to 3 bases. The CDR3 consists of 12 residues. The germline CDR1 and CDR2 sequences are SGHRS and YFSETQ. The CDR3 sequence is CASSLNTGELFF. In DNA form, the CDR3 reads TGCGCCAGCAGCCTCAACACCGGGGAGCTGTTTTTT.

This sequence joins TRBV11-2 and TRBJ2-2; D remains ambiguous. Germline V gene sequence: CDR1 SGHAT, CDR2 FQNNGV. Deletions cut 4 bases from V and 0 bases from J, with 12 bases between. The CDR3 covers 16 residues. The CDR3 reads CASSSRKFANTGELFF. In DNA form, the CDR3 reads TGTGCCAGCAGCTCTAGAAAATTCGCGAACACCGGGGAGCTGTTTTTT. The full variable domain, completed using reference TRBV11-2 and TRBJ2-2, is EAGVAQSPRYKIIEKRQSVAFWCNPISGHATLYWYQQILGQGPKLLIQFQNNGVVDDSQLPKDRFSAERLKGVDSTLKIQPAKLEDSAVYLCASSSRKFANTGELFFGEGSRLTVL.

The chain recombines TRBV5-1 with TRBJ2-7, with D uncertain. The V gene's germline CDR1 is SGHRS and CDR2 YFSETQ. V was trimmed by 3 bases and J by 2 bases, leaving 12 bases between them. The CDR3 is made up of 14 amino acids. The CDR3 sequence is CASSSDRAPYEQYF. The CDR3 DNA reads as TGCGCCAGCAGCTCGGACCGGGCCCCCTACGAGCAGTACTTC.

This clone was picked up a small number of times. The same CDR3 also results from other DNA sequences found in this sample. The rearrangement links TRBV28 to TRBJ1-1; D not certain. The CDR3 runs to 12 residues. In germline, CDR1 is MDHEN, CDR2 SYDVKM. The ends were cut back, 7 bases at V and 0 bases at J, with 6 bases in the middle. This CDR3 reads CASKVLNTEAFF. The CDR3 region has the DNA TGTGCCAGCAAGGTCCTGAACACTGAAGCTTTCTTT.

The rearrangement joins TRBV27 to TRBJ1-2, with D perhaps TRBD1 (6 bases). Germline-derived CDR1 and CDR2 are MNHEY and SMNVEV (reference sequence). The CDR3 runs to 13 residues. V was trimmed by 5 bases and J by 8 bases, leaving 15 bases between them. CDR3 in amino acids: CASSRERGVGYTF. In DNA form, the CDR3 reads TGTGCCAGCAGTCGAGAAAGGGGGGTCGGCTACACCTTC.

The rearrangement uses TRBV28 and TRBJ2-3; TRBD1 aligns across 10 bases. Trimming cost V 4 bases and J 4 bases; bases outside gene matches: 5. Germline V CDR1 and CDR2: MDHEN, SYDVKM. This CDR3 is 15 amino acids long. The CDR3 DNA reads TGTGCCAGCAGTTCCACCGGGACAGGGGCAGATACGCAGTATTTT. Its protein is CASSSTGTGADTQYF. Supplemented by reference TRBV28 and TRBJ2-3, the full variable domain reads DVKVTQSSRYLVKRTGEKVFLECVQDMDHENMFWYRQDPGLGLRLIYFSYDVKMKEKGDIPEGYSVSREKKERFSLILESASTNQTSMYLCASSSTGTGADTQYFGPGTRLTVL.

With regard to this clone: The same CDR3 can be traced to other DNA sequences in this sample. The chain couples TRBV28 to TRBJ1-1, with D maybe TRBD1 (5 bases). The V end was cut by 3 bases, the J end by 5 bases, with 10 bases between. Germline CDR1 MDHEN, CDR2 SYDVKM. The CDR3 runs to 13 residues. This chain's CDR3 is CASSFRGGTEAFF. The CDR3 DNA sequence: TGTGCCAGCAGTTTTCGGGGGGGGACTGAAGCTTTCTTT.